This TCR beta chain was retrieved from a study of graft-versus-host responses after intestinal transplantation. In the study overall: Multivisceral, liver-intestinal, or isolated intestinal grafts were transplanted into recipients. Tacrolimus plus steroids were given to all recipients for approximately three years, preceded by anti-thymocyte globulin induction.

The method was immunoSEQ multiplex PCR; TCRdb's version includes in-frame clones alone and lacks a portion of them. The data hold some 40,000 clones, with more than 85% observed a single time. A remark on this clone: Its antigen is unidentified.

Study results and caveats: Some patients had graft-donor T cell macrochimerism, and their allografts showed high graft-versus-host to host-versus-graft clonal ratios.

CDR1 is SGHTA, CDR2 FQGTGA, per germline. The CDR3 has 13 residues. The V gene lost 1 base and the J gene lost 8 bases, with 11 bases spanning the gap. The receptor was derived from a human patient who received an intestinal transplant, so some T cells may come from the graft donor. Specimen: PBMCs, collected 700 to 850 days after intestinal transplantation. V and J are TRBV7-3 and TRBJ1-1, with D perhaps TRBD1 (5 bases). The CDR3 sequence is CASSLRGAGEAFF. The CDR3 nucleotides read TGTGCCAGCAGCTTAAGAGGCGCAGGGGAAGCTTTCTTT.